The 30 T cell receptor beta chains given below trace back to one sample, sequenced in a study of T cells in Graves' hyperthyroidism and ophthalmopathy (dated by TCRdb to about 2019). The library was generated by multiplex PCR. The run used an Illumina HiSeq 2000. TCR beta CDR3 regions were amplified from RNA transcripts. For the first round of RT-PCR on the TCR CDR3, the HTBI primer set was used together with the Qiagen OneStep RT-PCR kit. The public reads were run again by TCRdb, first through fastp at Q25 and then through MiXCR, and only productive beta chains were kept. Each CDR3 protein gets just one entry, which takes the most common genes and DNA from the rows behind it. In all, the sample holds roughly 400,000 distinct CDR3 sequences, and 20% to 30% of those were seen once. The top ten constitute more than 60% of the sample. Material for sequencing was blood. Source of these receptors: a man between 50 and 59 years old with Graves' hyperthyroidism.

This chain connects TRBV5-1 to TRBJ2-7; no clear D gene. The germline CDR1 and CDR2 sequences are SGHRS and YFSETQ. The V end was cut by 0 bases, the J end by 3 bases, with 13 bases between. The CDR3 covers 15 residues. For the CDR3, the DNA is TGCGCCAGCAGCTTGGCGGACCACTCGGTCTACGAGCAGTACTTC. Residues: CASSLADHSVYEQYF.

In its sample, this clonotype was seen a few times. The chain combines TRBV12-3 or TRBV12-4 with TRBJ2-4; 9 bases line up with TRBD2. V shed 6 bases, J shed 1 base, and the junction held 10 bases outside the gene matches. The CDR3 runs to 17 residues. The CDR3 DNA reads TGTGCCAGCAGCTGGGGACTAGCTAGTGGTGCCAAAAACATTCAGTACTTC. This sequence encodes CASSWGLASGAKNIQYF.

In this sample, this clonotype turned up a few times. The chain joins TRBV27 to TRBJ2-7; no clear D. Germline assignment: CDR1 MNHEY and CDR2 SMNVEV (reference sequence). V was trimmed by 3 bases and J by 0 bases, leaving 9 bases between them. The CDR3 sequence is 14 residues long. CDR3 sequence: CASSFQASSYEQYF. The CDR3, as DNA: TGTGCCAGCAGTTTCCAGGCAAGCTCCTACGAGCAGTACTTC.

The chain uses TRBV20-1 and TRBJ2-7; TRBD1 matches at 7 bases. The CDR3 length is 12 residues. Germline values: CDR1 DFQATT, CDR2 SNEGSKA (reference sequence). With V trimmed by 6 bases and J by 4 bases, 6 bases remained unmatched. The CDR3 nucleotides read TGCAGTGCAAACGAGGGACAGTACGAGCAGTACTTC. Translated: CSANEGQYEQYF.

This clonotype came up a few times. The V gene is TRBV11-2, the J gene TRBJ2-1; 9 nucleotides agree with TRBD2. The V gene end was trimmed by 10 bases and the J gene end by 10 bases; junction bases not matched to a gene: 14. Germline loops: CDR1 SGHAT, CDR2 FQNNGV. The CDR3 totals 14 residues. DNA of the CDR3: TGTGCCACCTCTAGGGGTGCGGGAGGGGTGGAGCAGTTCTTC. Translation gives CATSRGAGGVEQFF.

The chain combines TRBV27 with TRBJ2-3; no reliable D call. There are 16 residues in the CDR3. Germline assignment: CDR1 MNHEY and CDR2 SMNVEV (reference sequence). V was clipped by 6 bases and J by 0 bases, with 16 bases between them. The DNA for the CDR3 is TGTGCCAGCAGACCTTTAGCCGGAGTGAGCACAGATACGCAGTATTTT. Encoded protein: CASRPLAGVSTDTQYF.

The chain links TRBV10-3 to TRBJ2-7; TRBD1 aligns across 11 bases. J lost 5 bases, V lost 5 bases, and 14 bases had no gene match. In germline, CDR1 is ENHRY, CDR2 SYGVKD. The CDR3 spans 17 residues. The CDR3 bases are TGTGCCATCAGTTCCCCTTTGGGGGACAGGGGGATGAACGAGCAGTACTTC. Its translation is CAISSPLGDRGMNEQYF.

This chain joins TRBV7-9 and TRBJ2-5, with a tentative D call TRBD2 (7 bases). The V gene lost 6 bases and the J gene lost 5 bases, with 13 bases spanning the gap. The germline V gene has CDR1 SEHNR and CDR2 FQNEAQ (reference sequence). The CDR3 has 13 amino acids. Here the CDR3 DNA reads TGTGCCAGCAGAGGGGGGGGGCGTGAGACCCAGTACTTC. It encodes CASRGGGRETQYF.

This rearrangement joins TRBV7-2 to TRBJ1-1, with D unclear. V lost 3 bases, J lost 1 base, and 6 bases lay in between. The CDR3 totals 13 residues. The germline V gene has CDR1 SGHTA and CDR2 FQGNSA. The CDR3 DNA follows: TGTGCCAGCAGCTTTGAAGAGAACACTGAAGCTTTCTTT. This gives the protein CASSFEENTEAFF.

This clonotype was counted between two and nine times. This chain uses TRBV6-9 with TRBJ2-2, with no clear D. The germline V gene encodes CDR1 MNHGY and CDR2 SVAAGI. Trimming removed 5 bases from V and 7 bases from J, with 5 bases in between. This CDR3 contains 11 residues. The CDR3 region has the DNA TGTGCCAGCAGTGTATTCGGGGAGCTGTTTTTT. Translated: CASSVFGELFF.

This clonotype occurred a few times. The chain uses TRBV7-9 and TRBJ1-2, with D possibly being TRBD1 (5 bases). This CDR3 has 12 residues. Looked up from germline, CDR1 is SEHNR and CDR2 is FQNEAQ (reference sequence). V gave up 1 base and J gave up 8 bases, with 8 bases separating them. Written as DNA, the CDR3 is TGTGCCAGCAGCTTAGGCAGGGAAGGCTACACCTTC. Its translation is CASSLGREGYTF.

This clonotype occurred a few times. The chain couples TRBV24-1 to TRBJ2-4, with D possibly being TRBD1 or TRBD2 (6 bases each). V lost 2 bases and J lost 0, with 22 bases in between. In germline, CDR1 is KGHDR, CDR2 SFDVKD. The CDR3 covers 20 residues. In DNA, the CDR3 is TGTGCCACCAGTGATTCGGGGGCTTTCGGTCTGGGTGGAGCCAAAAACATTCAGTACTTC. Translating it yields CATSDSGAFGLGGAKNIQYF.

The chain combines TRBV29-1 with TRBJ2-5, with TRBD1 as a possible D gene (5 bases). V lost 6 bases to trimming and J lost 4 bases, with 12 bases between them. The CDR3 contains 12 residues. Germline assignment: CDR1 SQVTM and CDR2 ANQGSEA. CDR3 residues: CSVRRGSETQYF. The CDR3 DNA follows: TGCAGCGTGCGTAGGGGATCAGAGACCCAGTACTTC.

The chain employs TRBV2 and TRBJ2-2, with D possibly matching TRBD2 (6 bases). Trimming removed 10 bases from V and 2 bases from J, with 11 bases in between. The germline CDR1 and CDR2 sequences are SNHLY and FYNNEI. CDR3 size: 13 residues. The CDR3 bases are TGTGCCACCGGACTATTTAACACCGGGGAGCTGTTTTTT. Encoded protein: CATGLFNTGELFF.

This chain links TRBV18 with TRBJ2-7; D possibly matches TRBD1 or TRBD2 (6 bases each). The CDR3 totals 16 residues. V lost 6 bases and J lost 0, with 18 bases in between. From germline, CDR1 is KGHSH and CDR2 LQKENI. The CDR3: CASSPLGGPSSYEQYF. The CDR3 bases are TGTGCCAGCTCCCCATTGGGGGGCCCAAGCTCCTACGAGCAGTACTTC.

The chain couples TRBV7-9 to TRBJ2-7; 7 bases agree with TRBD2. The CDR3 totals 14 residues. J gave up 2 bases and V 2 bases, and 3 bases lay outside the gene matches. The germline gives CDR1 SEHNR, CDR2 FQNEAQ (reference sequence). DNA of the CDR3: TGTGCCAGCAGCTTAAATGGACTAGCCTACGAGCAGTACTTC. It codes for CASSLNGLAYEQYF.

DNA of the CDR3: TGCAGTGCCCCCGACCGAACATACAATGAGCAGTTCTTC. This codes for CSAPDRTYNEQFF. V and J are TRBV20-1 and TRBJ2-1, with D unclear. Germline V CDR1 and CDR2: DFQATT, SNEGSKA (reference sequence). CDR3 size: 13 residues. V lost 6 bases and J 4 bases, leaving 13 bases between the germline ends.

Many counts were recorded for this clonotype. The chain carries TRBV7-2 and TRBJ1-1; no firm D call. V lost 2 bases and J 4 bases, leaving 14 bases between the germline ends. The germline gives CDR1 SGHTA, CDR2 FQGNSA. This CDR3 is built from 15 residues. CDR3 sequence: CASSLSTAGGTEAFF. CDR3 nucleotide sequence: TGTGCCAGCAGCTTAAGTACGGCCGGAGGCACTGAAGCTTTCTTT. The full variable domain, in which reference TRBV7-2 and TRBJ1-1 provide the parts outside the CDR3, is GAGVSQSPSNKVTEKGKDVELRCDPISGHTALYWYRQSLGQGLEFLIYFQGNSAPDKSGLPSDRFSAERTGGSVSTLTIQRTQQEDSAVYLCASSLSTAGGTEAFFGQGTRLTVV.

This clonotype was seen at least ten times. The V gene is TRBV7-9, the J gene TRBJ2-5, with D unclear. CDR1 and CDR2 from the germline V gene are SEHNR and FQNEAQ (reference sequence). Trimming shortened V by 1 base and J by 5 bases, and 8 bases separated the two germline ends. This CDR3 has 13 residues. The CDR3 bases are TGTGCCAGCAGCTTAGTGTCGGGTGAGACCCAGTACTTC. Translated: CASSLVSGETQYF.

The CDR3 DNA reads TGTGCCAGCAGTCGGACCGTTGAAGCTTTCTTT. Its protein product is CASSRTVEAFF. The V and J genes are TRBV2 and TRBJ1-1; D gene uncertain. The germline gives CDR1 SNHLY, CDR2 FYNNEI. This CDR3 region has 11 residues. The V end lost 5 bases, the J end lost 7 bases, and 8 bases lay between the germline ends.

The CDR3 DNA follows: TGTGCCACCAGCAGATCATTCTCCACTAATGAAAAACTGTTTTTT. Protein product: CATSRSFSTNEKLFF. The chain couples TRBV15 to TRBJ1-4; D is undetermined. The CDR3 runs 15 residues. Between the trimmed V and J ends, which lost 2 bases and 2 bases, there was a span of 9 bases. Germline V CDR1 and CDR2: LNHNV, YYDKDF (reference sequence).

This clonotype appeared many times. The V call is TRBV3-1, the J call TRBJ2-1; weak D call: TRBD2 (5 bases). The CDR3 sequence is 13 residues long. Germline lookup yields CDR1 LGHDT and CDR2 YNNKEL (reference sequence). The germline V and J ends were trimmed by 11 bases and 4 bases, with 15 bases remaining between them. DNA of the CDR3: TGTGCCGCCCGTGCTAGCCCATACAATGAGCAGTTCTTC. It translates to CAARASPYNEQFF.

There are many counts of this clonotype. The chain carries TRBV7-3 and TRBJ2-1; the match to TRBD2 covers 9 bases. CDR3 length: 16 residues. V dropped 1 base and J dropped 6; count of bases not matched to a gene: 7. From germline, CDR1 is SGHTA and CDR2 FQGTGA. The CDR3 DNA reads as TGTGCCAGCAGCTTAAATTTGGCGGGAGGGTCCAATGAGCAGTTCTTC. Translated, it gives CASSLNLAGGSNEQFF.

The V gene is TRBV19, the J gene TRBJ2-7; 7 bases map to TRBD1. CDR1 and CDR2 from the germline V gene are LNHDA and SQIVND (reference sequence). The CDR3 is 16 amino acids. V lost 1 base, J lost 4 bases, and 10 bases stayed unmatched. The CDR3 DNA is TGTGCCAGTAGTATAGGCGTCCGGGACAGAGATTACGAGCAGTACTTC. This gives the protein CASSIGVRDRDYEQYF. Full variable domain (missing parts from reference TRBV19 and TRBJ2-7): DGGITQSPKYLFRKEGQNVTLSCEQNLNHDAMYWYRQDPGQGLRLIYYSQIVNDFQKGDIAEGYSVSREKKESFPLTVTSAQKNPTAFYLCASSIGVRDRDYEQYFGPGTRLTVT.

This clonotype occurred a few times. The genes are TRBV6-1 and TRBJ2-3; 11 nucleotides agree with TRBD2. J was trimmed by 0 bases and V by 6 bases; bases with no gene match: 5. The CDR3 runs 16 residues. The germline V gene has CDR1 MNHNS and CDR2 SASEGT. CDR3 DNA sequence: TGTGCCAGCAGGACCCGGACTAGCGGGAGCACAGATACGCAGTATTTT. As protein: CASRTRTSGSTDTQYF.

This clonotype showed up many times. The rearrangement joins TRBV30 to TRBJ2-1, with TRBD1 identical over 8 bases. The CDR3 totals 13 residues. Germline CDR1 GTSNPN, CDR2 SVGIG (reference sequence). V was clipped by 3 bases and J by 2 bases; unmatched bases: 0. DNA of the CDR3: TGTGCCTGGAGGACAGGGGCCTACAATGAGCAGTTCTTC. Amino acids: CAWRTGAYNEQFF.

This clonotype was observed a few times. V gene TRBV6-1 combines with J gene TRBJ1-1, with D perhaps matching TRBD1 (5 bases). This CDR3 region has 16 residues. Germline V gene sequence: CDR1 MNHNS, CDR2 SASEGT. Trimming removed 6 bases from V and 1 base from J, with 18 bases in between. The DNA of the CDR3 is TGTGCCAGCAGGCCCAGGAGGGGCTTAGGGAACACTGAAGCTTTCTTT. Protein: CASRPRRGLGNTEAFF.

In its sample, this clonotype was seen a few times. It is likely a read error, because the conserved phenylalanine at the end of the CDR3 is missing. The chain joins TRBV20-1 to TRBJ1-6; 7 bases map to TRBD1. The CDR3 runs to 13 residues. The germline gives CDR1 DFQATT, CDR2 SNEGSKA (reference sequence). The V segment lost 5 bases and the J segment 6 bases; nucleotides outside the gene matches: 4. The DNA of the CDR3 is TGCAGTGCTCGGGACAGCTCTAATTCACCCCTCCACCTT. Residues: CSARDSSNSPLHL.

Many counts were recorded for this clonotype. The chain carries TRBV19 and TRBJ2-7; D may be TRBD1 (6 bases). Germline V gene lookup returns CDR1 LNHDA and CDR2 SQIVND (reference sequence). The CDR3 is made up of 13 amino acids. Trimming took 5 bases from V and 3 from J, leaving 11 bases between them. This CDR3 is CASSEQGNYEQYF. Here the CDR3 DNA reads TGTGCCAGTAGTGAACAGGGAAACTACGAGCAGTACTTC.

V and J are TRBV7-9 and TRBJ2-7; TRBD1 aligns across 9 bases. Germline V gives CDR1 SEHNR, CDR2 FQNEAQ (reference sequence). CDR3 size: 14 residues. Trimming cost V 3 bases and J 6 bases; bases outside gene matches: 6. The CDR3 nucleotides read TGTGCCAGCAGCTTGACGGGACAGGGAATCGAGCAGTACTTC. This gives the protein CASSLTGQGIEQYF.